This TCR beta chain was profiled in a study of blood T cells in healthy people across ages. Using a J-beta primer mix together with a sample-barcoded 5' primer, a second PCR was run for roughly 7 to 12 cycles. The template-switch adaptor, which had 12 random nucleotides, put a tag on each cDNA molecule. A single record per CDR3 protein comes from TCRdb applying MiXCR to the 5' RACE reads. The sample contains some 1,800,000 distinct CDR3 sequences, roughly two fifths of which appear only once. This clonotype was recorded once. Per germline, CDR1 DFQATT and CDR2 SNEGSKA (reference sequence). J was trimmed by 8 bases and V by 6 bases; bases with no gene match: 10. The CDR3 is 14 amino acids.

V and J are TRBV20-1 and TRBJ2-3, with 11 bases lining up with TRBD1. The source of this sequence is a human donor in good health. The sample consisted of blood. The CDR3 coding sequence is TGCAGTGCGCGGAGGACAGGGGGCGCAGGTACGCAGTATTTT. Protein sequence: CSARRTGGAGTQYF.